This T cell receptor (beta chain) was recorded in a study of shared clonotypes between healthy human individuals (dated by TCRdb to the early 2020s). Regarding the research as a whole: A few men and a couple of women, aged 18 to 49 years, made up the cohort. Libraries were prepared and TCR repertoires were sequenced by different laboratories using diverse techniques, in order to increase sequencing depth and limit assay-specific biases. Blood TCR repertoires of five healthy adults were deeply sequenced to estimate repertoire size and the extent of clonotype sharing between individuals. For each donor, three plates each were used for CD4 naive and CD4 memory, two plates were used for CD8 naive, and one plate was used for CD8 memory. Per donor, leukapheresis produced somewhere between about 0.9 and 9.5 billion PBMCs.

From the germline V gene (reference sequence), CDR1 is LNHDA and CDR2 is SQIVND. V sheds 3 bases and J sheds 2 bases, leaving 14 bases between their ends. The CDR3, cysteine through phenylalanine, is 15 amino acids long. Just CDR3 DNA is preserved here, 45 bases in frame from base 1. CD8 naive samples were obtained by positive selection for CCR7 among CD45RO-negative cells, yielding a CD45RA+CCR7+ population from which TemRA cells were excluded. The donors were healthy, HIV-negative adults who had no recently reported acute infections or vaccinations. All donors were Caucasian adults living in Nashville, Tennessee, USA. Blood was obtained by leukapheresis, after which PBMCs were separated by Ficoll-Histopaque density gradient centrifugation and cryopreserved in liquid nitrogen vapor phase. Analytical flow cytometry was used to check the purity and quantity of every magnetically sorted T cell population. Each sorted fraction had its genomic DNA isolated and then quantified by UV absorbance on a Nanodrop 2000c.

About this clone: The antigen it recognizes is unknown. Base-call qualities are not available, and no considerably larger clone is one nucleotide away.

Using the deep immunoSEQ assay, TCR CDR3 regions were amplified from genomic DNA by multiplex PCR. Extracted genomic DNA from each cell subset was spread evenly across all wells of several immunoSEQ 96-well plates, with each plate serving as a replicate. Each replicate PCR for sorted subsets received around 200 ng genomic DNA, equal to some 32,000 T cell genomes. Purified libraries were quantified with a Qubit 3.0 fluorometer, sized on a Bioanalyzer 2100, and re-quantified with the KAPA Library Quantification kit. Every immunoSEQ 96-well plate was sequenced on a dedicated single-read 150-cycle Illumina NextSeq 550 flow cell. Processing in the source paper ran as follows. Because only junctional sequences without quality scores were contained in the immunoSEQ output, filtering matching that applied to full-length reads could not be performed. Sequences were annotated with PyIR, a Python wrapper for IgBLAST v1.9, and V/J genes and CDR3 were assigned using IMGT germline references. Reads were filtered out if the reads had weak V/J assignments (E-value above 1e-6), no CDR3, stop codons, out-of-frame junctions, or ambiguous translated residues. A V3J clonotype was defined by an identical inferred V gene, J gene, and CDR3 amino acid sequence. The percentage overlap between two repertoires was calculated by dividing the number of shared unique clonotypes by the size of the smaller repertoire. Richness of each repertoire was evaluated using RTK rarefaction, the Chao1 estimator, and Recon v2.1 estimates of unobserved clonotypes. OLGA was used to compute generation probabilities for all TCRbeta clonotypes that the gDNA method yielded from a handful of donors. TCRdb carries this immuneACCESS record with in-frame sequences only. Its versions omit some clonotypes, under half of them owing to an unresolved V gene in the studies checked, with the rest unexplained. D and trimming come from the DNA, and the V and J calls and clone size come from that table. This sample holds 500,000 to 700,000 clones; about 95% were observed only once. The ten largest clones take up around 0.12% of the sample.

Study-wide conclusions, independent of this receptor: Pairwise subsampling indicated that sequencing depth was expected to affect the degree of clonotype sharing among donors. Because the study included only a small number of donors, the genetic and exposure-history diversity represented was limited. Sampling was limited to blood, and TCR repertoires in tissue likely differ from TCR repertoires in blood. About 5% of naive CD4, 3.5% of naive CD8, around 2.3% of memory CD4, and about 0.4% of memory CD8 clonotypes were shared across several donors. Incomplete sequencing was indicated by rarefaction of sorted-subset datasets, despite the large sequencing depth. Higher generation probabilities were observed for clonotypes shared by all four sorted-subset donors than for non-shared clonotypes. Larger estimated clonotype richness was generally found for naive subsets than for memory subsets.

The material sequenced was naive CD8+ T cells sorted from blood. The meaning of the sample's cell subset or site label: CD45RA+CCR7+. The rearrangement joined TRBV19 to TRBJ2-7; perhaps TRBD1 is the D gene, with 5 bases matching. This clonotype was obtained from a woman between 25 and 40 years old in good health. At the DNA level, the sequence is TGTGCCAGTAGTATCTGGGGCGAAGGGCCCTACGAGCAGTACTTC. It specifies CASSIWGEGPYEQYF.